This T cell receptor beta chain was identified during a study of blood T cell repertoires in COVID-19. As for the study in general: Donors in the United States, Italy and Spain gave samples during acute or convalescent COVID-19. T cells, B-cell-depleted T cells, or PBMCs provided the cDNA or gDNA that served as material.

In the study's own analysis: Estimated nucleated cell counts came from reference gene primer amplification. Sequencing used immunoSEQ multiplex PCR; TCRdb keeps in-frame clones, though not all of them. Clonal size and the V and J genes are those of that table, whereas D and trimming came from the DNA. The sample holds under 250,000 clones, roughly four fifths seen once. The CDR3 runs to 15 residues. Trimming took off 0 bases at V and 2 bases at J, with 11 bases between the two ends. Per germline, CDR1 SGHRS and CDR2 YFSETQ. In its sample, this clone was seen a few times. The V gene is TRBV5-1, the J gene TRBJ2-5; D is perhaps TRBD1 (6 bases). The source of this sequence is a woman in her 70s with acute or convalescent COVID-19. What was sequenced was peripheral blood. CDR3 nucleotides: TGCGCCAGCAGCTTGGTTACAGGGCGTCAAGAGACCCAGTACTTC. This sequence encodes CASSLVTGRQETQYF.